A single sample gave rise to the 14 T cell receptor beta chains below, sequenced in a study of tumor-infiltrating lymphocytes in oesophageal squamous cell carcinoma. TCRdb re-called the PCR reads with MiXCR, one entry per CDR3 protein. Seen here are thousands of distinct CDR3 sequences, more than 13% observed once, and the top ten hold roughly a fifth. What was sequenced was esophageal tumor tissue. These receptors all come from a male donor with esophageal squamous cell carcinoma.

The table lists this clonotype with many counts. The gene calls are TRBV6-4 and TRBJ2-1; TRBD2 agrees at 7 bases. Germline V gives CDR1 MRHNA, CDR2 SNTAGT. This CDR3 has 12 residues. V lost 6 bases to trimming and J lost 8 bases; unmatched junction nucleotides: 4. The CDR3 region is CASRKRGDEQFF. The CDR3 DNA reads TGTGCCAGCAGAAAACGGGGGGATGAGCAGTTCTTC.

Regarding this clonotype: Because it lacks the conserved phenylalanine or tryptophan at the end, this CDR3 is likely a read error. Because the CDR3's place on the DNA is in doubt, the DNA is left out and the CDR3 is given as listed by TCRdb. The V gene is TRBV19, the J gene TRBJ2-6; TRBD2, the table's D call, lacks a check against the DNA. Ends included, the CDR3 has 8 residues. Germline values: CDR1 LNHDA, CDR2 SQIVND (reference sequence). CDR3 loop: CASSIYSG.

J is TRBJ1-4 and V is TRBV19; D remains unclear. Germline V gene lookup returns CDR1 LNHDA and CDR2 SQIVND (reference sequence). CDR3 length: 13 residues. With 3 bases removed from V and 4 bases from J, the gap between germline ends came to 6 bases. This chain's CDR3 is CASSMRFNEKLFF. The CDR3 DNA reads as TGTGCCAGTAGTATGCGGTTTAATGAAAAACTGTTTTTT.

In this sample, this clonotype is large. The CDR3 DNA sequence: TGTGCCAGCAGCCGTCGCGGGGGGGGCTATTCTAGCACAGATACGCAGTATTTT. Its translation: CASSRRGGGYSSTDTQYF. V is TRBV7-2 and J is TRBJ2-3; TRBD2 matches 9 bases. This CDR3 comprises 18 residues. Unmatched junction bases numbered 12, after V lost 5 bases and J lost 0 bases. Per the germline V gene, CDR1 is SGHTA and CDR2 is FQGNSA.

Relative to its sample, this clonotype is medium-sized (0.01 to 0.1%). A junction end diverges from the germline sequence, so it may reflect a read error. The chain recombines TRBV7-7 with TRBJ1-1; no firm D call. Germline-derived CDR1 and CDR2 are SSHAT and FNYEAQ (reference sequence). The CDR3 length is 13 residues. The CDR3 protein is CASSLEVNTEAFF. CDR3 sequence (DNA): TGTGCTAGCAGCTTAGAAGTGAACACTGAAGCTTTCTTT. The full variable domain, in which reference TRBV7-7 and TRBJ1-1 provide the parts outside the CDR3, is GAGVSQSPRYKVTKRGQDVTLRCDPISSHATLYWYQQALGQGPEFLTYFNYEAQPDKSGLPSDRFSAERPEGSISTLTIQRTEQRDSAMYRCASSLEVNTEAFFGQGTRLTVV.

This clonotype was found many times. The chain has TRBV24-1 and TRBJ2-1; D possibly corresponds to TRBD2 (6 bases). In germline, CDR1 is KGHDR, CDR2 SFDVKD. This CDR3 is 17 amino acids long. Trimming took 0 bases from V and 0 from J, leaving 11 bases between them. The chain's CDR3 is CATSDLGRGSSYNEQFF. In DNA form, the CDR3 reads TGTGCCACCAGTGATTTGGGTCGGGGGAGCTCCTACAATGAGCAGTTCTTC.

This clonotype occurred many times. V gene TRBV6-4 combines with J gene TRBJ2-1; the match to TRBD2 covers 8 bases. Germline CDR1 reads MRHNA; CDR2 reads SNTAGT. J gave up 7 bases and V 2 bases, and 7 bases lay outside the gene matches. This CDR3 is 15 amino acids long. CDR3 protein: CASSDLTGGRNEQFF. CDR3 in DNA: TGTGCCAGCAGTGACCTAACGGGGGGGCGGAATGAGCAGTTCTTC.

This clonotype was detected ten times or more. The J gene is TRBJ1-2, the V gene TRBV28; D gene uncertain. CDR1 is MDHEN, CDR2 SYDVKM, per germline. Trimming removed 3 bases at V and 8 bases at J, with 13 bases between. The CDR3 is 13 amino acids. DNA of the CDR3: TGTGCCAGCAGTTTTTCCGGCGGCCAGGGCTACACCTTC. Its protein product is CASSFSGGQGYTF.

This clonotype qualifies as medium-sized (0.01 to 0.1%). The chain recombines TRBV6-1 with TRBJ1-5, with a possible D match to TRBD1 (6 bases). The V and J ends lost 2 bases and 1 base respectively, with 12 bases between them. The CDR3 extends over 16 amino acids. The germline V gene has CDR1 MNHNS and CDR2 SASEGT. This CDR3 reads CASSERGGDSNQPQHF. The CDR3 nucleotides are TGTGCCAGCAGTGAAAGGGGGGGGGACAGCAATCAGCCCCAGCATTTT.

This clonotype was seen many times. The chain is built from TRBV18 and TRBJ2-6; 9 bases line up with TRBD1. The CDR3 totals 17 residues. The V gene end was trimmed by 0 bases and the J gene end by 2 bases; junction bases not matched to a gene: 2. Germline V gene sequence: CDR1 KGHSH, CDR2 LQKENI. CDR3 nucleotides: TGTGCCAGCTCACCACCGGGACAGGGAACTGGGGCCAACGTCCTGACTTTC. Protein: CASSPPGQGTGANVLTF.

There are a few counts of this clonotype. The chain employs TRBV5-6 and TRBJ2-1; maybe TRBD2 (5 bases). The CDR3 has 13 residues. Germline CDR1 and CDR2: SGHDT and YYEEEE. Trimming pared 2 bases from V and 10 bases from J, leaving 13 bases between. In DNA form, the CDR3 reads TGTGCCAGCAGCTTAGGACTTGTCTACGAGCAGTTCTTC. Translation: CASSLGLVYEQFF. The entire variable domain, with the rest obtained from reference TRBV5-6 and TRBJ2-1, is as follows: DAGVTQSPTHLIKTRGQQVTLRCSPKSGHDTVSWYQQALGQGPQFIFQYYEEEERQRGNFPDRFSGHQFPNYSSELNVNALLLGDSALYLCASSLGLVYEQFFGPGTRLTVL.

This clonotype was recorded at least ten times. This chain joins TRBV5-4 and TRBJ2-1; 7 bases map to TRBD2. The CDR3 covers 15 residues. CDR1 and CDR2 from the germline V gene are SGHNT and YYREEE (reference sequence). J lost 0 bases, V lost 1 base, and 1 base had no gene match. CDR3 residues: CASSLRGDSYNEQFF. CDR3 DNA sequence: TGTGCCAGCAGCTTGCGGGGGGACTCCTACAATGAGCAGTTCTTC.

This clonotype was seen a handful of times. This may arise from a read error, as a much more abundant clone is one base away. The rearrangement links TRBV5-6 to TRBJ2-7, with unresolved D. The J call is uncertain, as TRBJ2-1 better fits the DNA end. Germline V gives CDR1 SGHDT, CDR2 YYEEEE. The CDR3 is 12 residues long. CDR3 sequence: CASSSNSYEQFF. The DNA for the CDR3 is TGTGCCAGCAGCTCAAACAGCTACGAGCAGTTCTTC.

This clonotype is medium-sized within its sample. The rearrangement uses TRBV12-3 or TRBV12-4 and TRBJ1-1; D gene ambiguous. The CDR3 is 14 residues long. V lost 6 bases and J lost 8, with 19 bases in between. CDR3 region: CASSYPDLRREAFF. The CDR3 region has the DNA TGTGCCAGCAGCTACCCTGATCTACGCCGGGAAGCTTTCTTT.